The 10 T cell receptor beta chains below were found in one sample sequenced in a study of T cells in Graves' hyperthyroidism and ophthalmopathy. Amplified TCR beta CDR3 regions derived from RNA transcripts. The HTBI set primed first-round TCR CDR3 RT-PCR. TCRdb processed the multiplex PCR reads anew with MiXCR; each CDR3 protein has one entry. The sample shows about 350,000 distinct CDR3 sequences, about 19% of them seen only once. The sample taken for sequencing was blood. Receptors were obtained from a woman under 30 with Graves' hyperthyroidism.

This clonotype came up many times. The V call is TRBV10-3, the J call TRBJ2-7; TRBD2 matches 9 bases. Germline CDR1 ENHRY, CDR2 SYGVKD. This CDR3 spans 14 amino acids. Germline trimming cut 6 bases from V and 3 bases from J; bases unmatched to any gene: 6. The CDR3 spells CAISGGRGGYEQYF. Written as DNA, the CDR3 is TGTGCCATCAGCGGCGGGAGGGGCGGCTACGAGCAGTACTTC.

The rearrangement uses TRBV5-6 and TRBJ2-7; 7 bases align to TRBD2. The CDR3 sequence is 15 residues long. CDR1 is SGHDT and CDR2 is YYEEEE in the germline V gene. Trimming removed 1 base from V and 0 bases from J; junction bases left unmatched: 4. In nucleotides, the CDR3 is TGTGCCAGCAGCTTGTTGGGGGGGGACTCCTACGAGCAGTACTTC. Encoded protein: CASSLLGGDSYEQYF.

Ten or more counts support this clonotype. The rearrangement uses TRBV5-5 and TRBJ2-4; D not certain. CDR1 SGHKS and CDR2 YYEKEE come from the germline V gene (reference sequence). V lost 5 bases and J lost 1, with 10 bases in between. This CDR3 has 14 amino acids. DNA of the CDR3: TGTGCCAGCAGGATAATGGGGGCCAAAAACATTCAGTACTTC. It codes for CASRIMGAKNIQYF.

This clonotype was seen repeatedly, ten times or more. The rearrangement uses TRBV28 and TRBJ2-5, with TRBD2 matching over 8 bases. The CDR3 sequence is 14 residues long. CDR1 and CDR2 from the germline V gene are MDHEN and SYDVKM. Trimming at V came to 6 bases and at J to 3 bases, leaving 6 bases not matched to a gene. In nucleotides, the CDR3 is TGTGCCAGCAGGATTAGCGGGGAGGAAGAGACCCAGTACTTC. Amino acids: CASRISGEEETQYF.

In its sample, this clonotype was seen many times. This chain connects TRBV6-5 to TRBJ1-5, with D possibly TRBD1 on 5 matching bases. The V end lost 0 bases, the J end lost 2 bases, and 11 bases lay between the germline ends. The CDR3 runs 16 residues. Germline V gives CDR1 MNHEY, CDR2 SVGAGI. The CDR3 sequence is CASSYSPGGRNQPQHF. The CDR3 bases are TGTGCCAGCAGTTACTCCCCCGGGGGTCGCAATCAGCCCCAGCATTTT.

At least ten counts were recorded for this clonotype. As DNA, the CDR3 is TGTGCCAGCAGTTTTGGGGGTGGCTGGACTGAAGCTTTCTTT. This codes for CASSFGGGWTEAFF. The V and J genes are TRBV12-3 or TRBV12-4 and TRBJ1-1, with D perhaps matching TRBD1 (5 bases). V was pared by 3 bases and J by 5 bases, with 13 bases between. This CDR3 region has 14 residues.

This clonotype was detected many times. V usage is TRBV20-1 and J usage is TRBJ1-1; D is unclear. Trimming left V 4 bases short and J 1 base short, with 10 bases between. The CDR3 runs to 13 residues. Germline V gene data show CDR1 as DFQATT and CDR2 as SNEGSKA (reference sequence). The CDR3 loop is CSAIGRRNTEAFF. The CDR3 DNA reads TGCAGTGCTATTGGACGGAGGAACACTGAAGCTTTCTTT.

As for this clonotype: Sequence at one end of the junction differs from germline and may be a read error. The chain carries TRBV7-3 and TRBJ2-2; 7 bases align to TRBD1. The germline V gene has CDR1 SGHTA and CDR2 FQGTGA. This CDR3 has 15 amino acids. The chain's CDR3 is CASSLTGPNSGELFF. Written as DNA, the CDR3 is TGTGCCAGCAGCTTGACAGGGCCCAACAGCGGGGAGCTGTTTTTT.

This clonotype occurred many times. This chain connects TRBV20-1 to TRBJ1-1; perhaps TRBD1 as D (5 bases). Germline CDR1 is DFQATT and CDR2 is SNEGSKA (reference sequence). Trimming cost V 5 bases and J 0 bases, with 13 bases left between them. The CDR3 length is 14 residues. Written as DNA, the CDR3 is TGCAGTGCTTCTTGGGGGACGGTGAACACTGAAGCTTTCTTT. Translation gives CSASWGTVNTEAFF.

The CDR3 bases are TGTGCCAGTAGCCAGGACAGGGGGAAGTACGAGCAGTACTTC. It is translated as CASSQDRGKYEQYF. The chain uses TRBV19 and TRBJ2-7; 10 nucleotides agree with TRBD1. Germline CDR1 LNHDA, CDR2 SQIVND (reference sequence). V lost 6 bases to trimming and J lost 4 bases; unmatched junction nucleotides: 6. The CDR3 has 14 residues.